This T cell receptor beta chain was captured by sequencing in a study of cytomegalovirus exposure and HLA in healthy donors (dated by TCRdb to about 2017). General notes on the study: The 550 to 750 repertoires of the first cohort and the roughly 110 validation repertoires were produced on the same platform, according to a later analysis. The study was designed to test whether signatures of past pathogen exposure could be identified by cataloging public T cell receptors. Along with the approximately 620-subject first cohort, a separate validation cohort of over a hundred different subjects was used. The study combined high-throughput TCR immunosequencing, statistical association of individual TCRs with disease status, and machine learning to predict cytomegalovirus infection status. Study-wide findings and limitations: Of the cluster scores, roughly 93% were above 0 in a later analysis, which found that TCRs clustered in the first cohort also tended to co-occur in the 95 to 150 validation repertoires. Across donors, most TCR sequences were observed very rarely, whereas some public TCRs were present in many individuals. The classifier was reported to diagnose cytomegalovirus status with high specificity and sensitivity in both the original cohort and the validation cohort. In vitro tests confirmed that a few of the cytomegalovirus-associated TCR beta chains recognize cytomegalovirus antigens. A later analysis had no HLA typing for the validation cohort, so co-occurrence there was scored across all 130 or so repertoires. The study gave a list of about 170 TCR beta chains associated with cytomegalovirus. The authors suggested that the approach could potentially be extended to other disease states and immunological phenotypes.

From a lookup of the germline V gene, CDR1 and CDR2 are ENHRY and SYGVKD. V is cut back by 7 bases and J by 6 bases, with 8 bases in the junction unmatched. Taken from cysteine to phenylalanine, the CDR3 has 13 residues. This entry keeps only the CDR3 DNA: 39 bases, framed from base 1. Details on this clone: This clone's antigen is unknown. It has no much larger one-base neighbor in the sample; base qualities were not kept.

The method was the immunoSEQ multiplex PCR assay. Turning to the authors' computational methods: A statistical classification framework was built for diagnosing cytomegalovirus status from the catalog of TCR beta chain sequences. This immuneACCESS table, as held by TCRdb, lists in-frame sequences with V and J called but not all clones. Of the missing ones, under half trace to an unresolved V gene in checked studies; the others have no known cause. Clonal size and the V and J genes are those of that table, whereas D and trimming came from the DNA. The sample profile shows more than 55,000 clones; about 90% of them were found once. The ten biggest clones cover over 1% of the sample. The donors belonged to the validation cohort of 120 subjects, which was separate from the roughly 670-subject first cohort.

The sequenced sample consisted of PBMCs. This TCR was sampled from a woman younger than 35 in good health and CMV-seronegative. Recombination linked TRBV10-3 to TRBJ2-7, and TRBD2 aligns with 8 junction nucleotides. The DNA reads TGTGCCATCACCCGGGAGGGCCCGCGCGAGCAGTACTTC. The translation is CAITREGPREQYF.